One sample yielded the 21 T cell receptor beta chains listed below, sequenced in a study of T cells in Graves' hyperthyroidism and ophthalmopathy. TCR beta CDR3 region amplification was performed from RNA transcripts. In the first-round RT-PCR of the TCR CDR3, the HTBI primer set was used. TCRdb re-called the multiplex PCR reads through MiXCR, storing one row per CDR3 protein. The table shows hundreds of thousands of distinct CDR3 sequences, with roughly 14% occurring only once. Sequenced input: blood. The receptors stem from a woman aged 40-49 years with Graves' ophthalmopathy.

The chain uses TRBV6-1 and TRBJ1-1, with D possibly matching TRBD1 (6 bases). Germline V gives CDR1 MNHNS, CDR2 SASEGT. V lost 8 bases, J lost 8 bases, and 15 bases lay in between. This CDR3 comprises 12 residues. CDR3 bases: TGTGCCAGCTGGGGCAGGGGCGGAGAAGCTTTCTTT. This encodes CASWGRGGEAFF.

This clonotype was counted many times. J is TRBJ2-2 and V is TRBV19; D is unresolved. Trimming removed 4 bases from V and 2 bases from J, with 11 bases in between. The germline V gene encodes CDR1 LNHDA and CDR2 SQIVND (reference sequence). The CDR3 covers 15 residues. The CDR3 DNA follows: TGTGCCAGTAGTAGGGAAGCGACAAACACCGGGGAGCTGTTTTTT. This encodes CASSREATNTGELFF.

The table lists this clonotype with many counts. The CDR3 reads CASSVGQFLNTGELFF. CDR3 DNA: TGTGCCAGCAGCGTGGGACAATTCCTGAACACCGGGGAGCTGTTTTTT. The J gene is TRBJ2-2, the V gene TRBV9; the D gene is possibly TRBD1 (6 bases). V lost 2 bases, J lost 1 base, and 12 bases lay in between. CDR3 length equals 16 residues. CDR1 and CDR2 from the germline V gene are SGDLS and YYNGEE.

J is TRBJ2-7 and V is TRBV6-2 or TRBV6-3; no clear D. The germline V gene encodes CDR1 MNHEY and CDR2 SVGEGT. The V end was cut by 7 bases, the J end by 0 bases, with 10 bases between. The CDR3 runs to 13 residues. CDR3: CASNEAYSYEQYF. The CDR3 coding sequence is TGTGCCAGCAATGAGGCATACTCCTACGAGCAGTACTTC.

The chain combines TRBV7-9 with TRBJ1-1; no reliable D call. Germline V gene lookup returns CDR1 SEHNR and CDR2 FQNEAQ (reference sequence). This CDR3 is 15 amino acids long. The V end lost 7 bases, the J end lost 3 bases, and 18 bases lay between the germline ends. The CDR3 coding sequence is TGTGCCAGCACCTACCTGCTCGCAGCGCACACTGAAGCTTTCTTT. Translated, it gives CASTYLLAAHTEAFF. Full variable domain (outside the CDR3, taken from reference TRBV7-9 and TRBJ1-1): DTGVSQNPRHKITKRGQNVTFRCDPISEHNRLYWYRQTLGQGPEFLTYFQNEAQLEKSRLLSDRFSAERPKGSFSTLEIQRTEQGDSAMYLCASTYLLAAHTEAFFGQGTRLTVV.

This clonotype has at least ten counts. This rearrangement joins TRBV6-1 to TRBJ2-7; D is possibly TRBD2 (5 bases). The germline gives CDR1 MNHNS, CDR2 SASEGT. The length of the CDR3 is 14 residues. Trimming pared 2 bases from V and 2 bases from J, leaving 10 bases between. CDR3 in DNA: TGTGCCAGCAGTGAATCCTTGAGGGCCTACGAGCAGTACTTC. It encodes CASSESLRAYEQYF.

This clonotype was seen ten or more times. V and J are TRBV12-5 and TRBJ2-7, with 8 bases identical to TRBD2. This CDR3 is built from 16 residues. Germline lookup yields CDR1 LGHNT and CDR2 FRNRAP. J was trimmed by 2 bases and V by 0 bases; bases with no gene match: 6. DNA for the CDR3: TGTGCTAGTGGTTTGGTAATGACTAGCGAGGCCTACGAGCAGTACTTC. Protein sequence: CASGLVMTSEAYEQYF.

This clonotype was seen at least ten times. The chain joins TRBV20-1 to TRBJ2-4; a weak D match, TRBD1 (7 bases). The V end was cut by 3 bases, the J end by 12 bases, with 24 bases between. This CDR3 has 15 amino acids. Germline V gene lookup returns CDR1 DFQATT and CDR2 SNEGSKA (reference sequence). DNA of the CDR3: TGCAGTGCTAGTCCTCGGGGGACAGTATCCCTATCTCAGTACTTC. Translation gives CSASPRGTVSLSQYF.

This clonotype was counted a single time. This rearrangement joins TRBV28 to TRBJ1-5, with D unclear. CDR3 length: 15 amino acids. Germline assignment: CDR1 MDHEN and CDR2 SYDVKM. The V end was cut by 6 bases, the J end by 3 bases, with 15 bases between. CDR3 sequence: CASSPSRAPNQPQHF. Here the CDR3 DNA reads TGTGCCAGCAGCCCCTCGCGGGCCCCCAATCAGCCCCAGCATTTT.

The chain employs TRBV11-1 and TRBJ2-6; 7 bases agree with TRBD1. Germline lookup yields CDR1 SGHAT and CDR2 FQDESV (reference sequence). The CDR3 spans 16 residues. V trimming: 4 bases; J trimming: 1 base; junction bases outside the gene matches: 4. The CDR3 bases are TGTGCCAGCAGCTGGGACAGAGTATCTGGGGCCAACGTCCTGACTTTC. Translated, it gives CASSWDRVSGANVLTF.

The table lists this clonotype with many counts. This rearrangement joins TRBV12-3 or TRBV12-4 to TRBJ1-5, with 7 bases matching TRBD1. Losses at the gene ends were 6 bases for V and 5 bases for J; bases not matched to a gene: 4. This CDR3 region has 13 residues. CDR3 nucleotides: TGTGCCAGCAGCTTAACAGGGGATCAGCCCCAGCATTTT. This gives the protein CASSLTGDQPQHF.

Ten or more counts support this clonotype. The chain carries TRBV12-3 or TRBV12-4 and TRBJ1-2, with TRBD1 matching over 9 bases. This CDR3 spans 14 amino acids. Unmatched junction bases numbered 3, after V lost 5 bases and J lost 2 bases. The chain's CDR3 is CASSGTGINYGYTF. The CDR3, as DNA: TGTGCCAGCAGTGGGACAGGGATAAACTATGGCTACACCTTC.

This clonotype was counted at least ten times. The chain employs TRBV19 and TRBJ2-2; 7 nucleotides line up with TRBD2. This CDR3 contains 14 residues. V gave up 5 bases and J gave up 4 bases; unmatched junction bases: 4. CDR1 LNHDA and CDR2 SQIVND come from the germline V gene (reference sequence). CDR3 amino acids: CASSPTSATGELFF. The CDR3, as DNA: TGTGCCAGTAGTCCCACTAGCGCCACCGGGGAGCTGTTTTTT. Full variable domain (missing parts from reference TRBV19 and TRBJ2-2): DGGITQSPKYLFRKEGQNVTLSCEQNLNHDAMYWYRQDPGQGLRLIYYSQIVNDFQKGDIAEGYSVSREKKESFPLTVTSAQKNPTAFYLCASSPTSATGELFFGEGSRLTVL.

There are many counts of this clonotype. This chain uses TRBV28 with TRBJ2-5; D is perhaps TRBD1 or TRBD2 (6 bases each). In germline, CDR1 is MDHEN, CDR2 SYDVKM. CDR3 length equals 14 residues. Trimming removed 5 bases from V and 3 bases from J, with 13 bases in between. The CDR3 protein is CASSRFRGEETQYF. Written as DNA, the CDR3 is TGTGCCAGCAGTCGATTTAGGGGGGAAGAGACCCAGTACTTC.

The rearrangement links TRBV2 to TRBJ2-5; D is ambiguous. This CDR3 comprises 13 residues. Trimming stripped 3 bases from V and 3 bases from J, with 8 bases between. Germline V gene data show CDR1 as SNHLY and CDR2 as FYNNEI. Here the CDR3 reads CASSDLIEETQYF. For the CDR3, the DNA is TGTGCCAGCAGTGACCTGATCGAAGAGACCCAGTACTTC.

This clonotype was seen at least ten times. The chain combines TRBV5-1 with TRBJ2-6; 9 bases map to TRBD1. CDR1 and CDR2 from the germline V gene are SGHRS and YFSETQ. Trimming removed 4 bases from V and 2 bases from J; junction bases left unmatched: 4. The CDR3 is 16 residues long. The CDR3 nucleotides read TGCGCCAGCAGCCTAACAGGGGGCGCTGGGGCCAACGTCCTGACTTTC. This codes for CASSLTGGAGANVLTF.

This clonotype has a count of ten or more. This chain links TRBV7-8 with TRBJ2-5; 9 bases are a match to TRBD2. The V gene's germline CDR1 is SGHVS and CDR2 FQNEAQ. Trimming cost V 3 bases and J 0 bases; bases outside gene matches: 8. The CDR3 is 17 amino acids. The CDR3 sequence: CASSFEASGADQETQYF. In nucleotides, the CDR3 is TGTGCCAGCAGCTTTGAAGCTAGCGGGGCCGACCAAGAGACCCAGTACTTC.

This clonotype was observed at least ten times. The CDR3 nucleotides are TGTGCCAGCAGTTTGTTCACGACTAACTATGGCTACACCTTC. Its protein is CASSLFTTNYGYTF. The rearrangement joins TRBV12-3 or TRBV12-4 to TRBJ1-2; D unclear. V shed 3 bases and J shed 0 bases, with 8 bases lying between them. There are 14 residues in the CDR3.

This clonotype occurred many times. CDR3 DNA sequence: TGCAGCGTTCTGGGACAGGGGGCTCGCGAGCAGTACTTC. Translating it yields CSVLGQGAREQYF. The rearrangement uses TRBV29-1 and TRBJ2-7, with 12 bases matching TRBD1. The V segment lost 5 bases and the J segment 6 bases; nucleotides outside the gene matches: 5. This CDR3 is 13 amino acids long. Germline V lookup: CDR1 SQVTM, CDR2 ANQGSEA.

Ten or more counts support this clonotype. The chain has TRBV30 and TRBJ1-1; tentatively, D is TRBD1 (5 bases). V gave up 4 bases and J gave up 7 bases, with 19 bases separating them. CDR1 is GTSNPN, CDR2 SVGIG, per germline (reference sequence). The CDR3 has 14 residues. CDR3 sequence: CAWKFGQGSLEAFF. In DNA form, the CDR3 reads TGTGCCTGGAAATTTGGGCAGGGTAGTCTTGAAGCTTTCTTT.

This clonotype was recorded at least ten times. The chain joins TRBV15 to TRBJ2-5; TRBD1 matches 9 bases. V shed 5 bases and J 5 bases; nucleotides not matched to a gene: 6. The CDR3 sequence is 14 residues long. In germline, CDR1 is LNHNV, CDR2 YYDKDF (reference sequence). Here the CDR3 reads CATSPGDRVETQYF. CDR3 bases: TGTGCCACCAGCCCCGGGGACAGGGTGGAGACCCAGTACTTC.